The present T cell receptor (beta chain) was sequenced within a study of cytomegalovirus exposure and HLA in healthy donors. The PCR was carried out with 60 Vbeta primers and 13 Jbeta primers. As originally analysed: An analysis performed later counted 81 million or so unique TCR beta chains (approximately 11 million of them shared). Profiled with immunoSEQ multiplex PCR; TCRdb holds only in-frame clones, not every one. V and J calls and clone size are copied from that table; D and trimming were computed from the DNA. The sample consists of approximately 220,000 clones, 80% to 85% of them appearing once. Germline loops: CDR1 MGHDK, CDR2 SYGVNS. The CDR3 contains 12 residues. V was clipped by 8 bases and J by 4 bases; unmatched bases: 3.

The sequence was collected from a boy aged 2 to 10 in good health and CMV-seronegative. The sequenced sample consisted of PBMCs. The rearrangement uses TRBV25-1 and TRBJ1-1; 8 nucleotides line up with TRBD1. The CDR3: CASGQGATEAFF. The CDR3, as DNA: TGTGCCAGCGGACAGGGCGCCACTGAAGCTTTCTTT.